This T cell receptor beta chain was sequenced during a study of response to subunit inactivated influenza vaccine. This clonotype was seen more than once but under ten times. The antigen is unknown. TCRdb ran MiXCR on the RT-PCR reads and lists one entry per CDR3 protein. In the table there are about 650,000 distinct CDR3 sequences, 12% to 15% of which are singletons. Study results and limitations: With each seasonal influenza vaccination, the authors suggested, few new T cells are recruited.

This CDR3 region has 15 residues. V shed 6 bases, J shed 5 bases, and the junction held 10 bases outside the gene matches. Per the germline V gene, CDR1 is MNHEY and CDR2 is SVGEGT. Sequencing was performed on PBMCs from blood, taken roughly 2 weeks before vaccination. The chain is built from TRBV6-2 or TRBV6-3 and TRBJ1-1; 9 bases fit TRBD1. This clonotype was sampled from a man in his fifties who received an inactivated influenza vaccine. CDR3 sequence reads: CASSSDRGSVTEAFF. CDR3 sequence (DNA): TGTGCCAGCAGCAGCGACAGGGGGTCCGTGACTGAAGCTTTCTTT.